The present TCR beta chain was sequenced within a study of post-analysis software for immune sequencing data. Broader study findings: F measure showed strong co-clustering of same-batch samples. Significantly lower normalized Chao1 diversity was seen in multiple sclerosis patients than in controls. Comparison of patients with controls showed a handful of TRBV segments more frequent in patients, TRBV5-6, TRBV5-1 and TRBV20-1 among them.

This clonotype was counted at least ten times. Antigen: not known. Researchers reported that TCR beta cDNA libraries carried unique molecular identifiers. It was from roughly 1 to 10 million T cells that some 500,000 cDNA molecules came. One entry per CDR3 protein, called by TCRdb with MiXCR from the PCR reads. The profile shows about 810,000 distinct CDR3 sequences, roughly 50% of them singletons. The CDR3 has 14 residues. Per germline, CDR1 MRHNA and CDR2 SNTAGT. V lost 6 bases and J lost 0, with 10 bases in between. This clonotype was obtained from a girl aged 5-17 years with multiple sclerosis. The sample taken for sequencing was blood. V and J are TRBV6-4 and TRBJ2-3, with D possibly being TRBD1 (6 bases). CDR3 coding DNA: TGTGCCAGCAGCCCACAGGGTAGCACAGATACGCAGTATTTT. This sequence encodes CASSPQGSTDTQYF.